This T cell receptor (beta chain) was documented in a study of T cell responses to AZD1222 COVID-19 vaccine. Trimming removed 3 bases at V and 4 bases at J, with 15 bases between. The CDR3 consists of 15 residues. Germline V gene data show CDR1 as KGHDR and CDR2 as SFDVKD. Here immunoSEQ multiplex PCR was the method, and the copy in TCRdb shows in-frame clones only, minus some. This table holds about 79,000 clones, about 92% found once. The study, taken as a whole, reports: After two AZD1222 doses, spike-specific TCR breadth and depth rose versus day 0. The study identified only a handful of AZD1222 recipients as seropositive at baseline.

With regard to this clone: Its antigen is undetermined.

The receptor was isolated from an adult in good health. This material consisted of peripheral blood, taken on day 0 of MenACWY control vaccination. The chain uses TRBV24-1 and TRBJ2-7, with D perhaps matching TRBD1 (6 bases). The CDR3: CATSDRSGARYEQYF. The CDR3 DNA follows: TGTGCCACCAGTGATCGGTCAGGGGCGCGGTACGAGCAGTACTTC.